A single sample gave rise to the 4 T cell receptor beta chains below, sequenced in a study of prognosis after radiotherapy for stage I lung cancer. The authors amplified TCR beta CDR3 from genomic DNA using two-round multiplex PCR. Each TRBV and TRBJ gene had its own primer in the first PCR round. From the multiplex PCR reads, TCRdb called clonotypes with MiXCR, one entry per CDR3 protein. The profile covers 25,000 to 35,000 distinct CDR3 sequences, with around 45% appearing a single time and 15% taken by the ten largest. This specimen was PBMCs, taken before or after stereotactic body radiation therapy (not recorded which). The receptors come from a donor over 45 with non-small cell lung cancer.

This clonotype showed up just once. CDR3 residues: CASSADRGTYHNSPLHF. The CDR3 region has the DNA TGTGCCAGCAGCGCCGACAGGGGGACCTACCATAATTCACCCCTCCACTTT. The gene calls are TRBV5-8 and TRBJ1-6; the match to TRBD1 covers 9 bases. This CDR3 is 17 amino acids long. V trimming: 4 bases; J trimming: 5 bases; junction bases outside the gene matches: 10. Germline lookup yields CDR1 SGHTS and CDR2 YDEGEE.

This clonotype was observed many times. V gene TRBV18 combines with J gene TRBJ2-5; D gene ambiguous. Trimming stripped 5 bases from V and 5 bases from J, with 3 bases between. The length of the CDR3 is 10 residues. CDR1 and CDR2 (germline): KGHSH, LQKENI. CDR3 nucleotide sequence: TGTGCCAGCTCAGCGGAGACCCAGTACTTC. Protein sequence: CASSAETQYF.

This clonotype was seen a handful of times. A read error is the likely source, as a far larger clone sits one nucleotide away. V usage is TRBV6-2 or TRBV6-3 and J usage is TRBJ1-2; no clear D gene. The CDR3 is 13 residues long. Germline V gene sequence: CDR1 MNHEY, CDR2 SVGEGT. The CDR3 loop is CASNYRGAYGYTF. CDR3 coding DNA: TGTGCCAGCAATTACCGGGGTGCCTATGGCTACACCTTC.

A single count supports this clonotype. Germline is not matched at one junction end, which may reflect a read error. The chain uses TRBV2 and TRBJ2-7; TRBD2 matches 11 bases. The CDR3 has 17 amino acids. Germline assignment: CDR1 SNHLY and CDR2 FYNNEI. The chain's CDR3 is CSSSDWVGLAVGKEQYF. CDR3 bases: TGTTCCAGCAGTGACTGGGTGGGACTAGCGGTAGGTAAAGAGCAGTACTTC.